What follows is one TCR beta chain and its context. No antigen is known for it. These data are taken from a study of T cell responses to AZD1222 COVID-19 vaccine. Libraries were prepared by immunoSEQ multiplex PCR; TCRdb keeps only in-frame clonotypes and omits some of them. Here the sample spans 120,000 to 150,000 clones, about 89% being singletons. Notes on the study in general: There were mostly white British donors and more females than males, and clonal diversity was possibly underestimated. Dominant CD4 TCR responses targeted spike regions 160-218 and 743-854. Repertoire sampling occurred only after the peak T cell response.

This TCR derives from an adult who received the MenACWY meningococcal vaccine as a control. The sequenced sample was peripheral blood, obtained 28 days after the second dose of the MenACWY control vaccine.

The CDR3 DNA is TGTGCCAGCAGCTTATTTCTGGGAGCCACATGGGGCGAGCAGTACTTC. Translation: CASSLFLGATWGEQYF. This chain uses TRBV7-3 with TRBJ2-7; D possibly corresponds to TRBD2 (5 bases). CDR1 and CDR2 from the germline V gene are SGHTA and FQGTGA. This CDR3 contains 16 residues. Deletions cut 2 bases from V and 6 bases from J, with 20 bases between. Combining the CDR3 with reference TRBV7-3 and TRBJ2-7 gives the whole variable domain GAGVSQTPSNKVTEKGKYVELRCDPISGHTALYWYRQSLGQGPEFLIYFQGTGAADDSGLPNDRFFAVRPEGSVSTLKIQRTERGDSAVYLCASSLFLGATWGEQYFGPGTRLTVT.